This T cell receptor beta chain derives from a study of graft-versus-host responses after intestinal transplantation. Study-wide background: Uniformly, recipients were administered anti-thymocyte globulin induction with subsequent tacrolimus and steroids for two to three years. The study's findings and limits: Allografts carried high graft-versus-host to host-versus-graft clonal ratios in patients having graft-donor T cell macrochimerism. Present in recipient marrow, GvH clones included some that appeared first in ileum or blood.

Worth noting for this clone: As yet, its antigen is unknown.

Trimming cost V 9 bases and J 2 bases; bases outside gene matches: 3. Looked up from germline, CDR1 is LNHDA and CDR2 is SQIVND (reference sequence). This CDR3 spans 12 amino acids. This table comes from immunoSEQ multiplex PCR, and its TCRdb copy is limited to in-frame clones, with some not included. The table lists 90,000 to 95,000 clones, roughly 91% of them singletons. The clonotype comes from a human donor who received an intestinal transplant. Sequenced material: unstimulated CD8+ T cells sorted from spleen or lymph node cells, taken before intestinal transplant. The V call is TRBV19, the J call TRBJ1-2; 7 bases map to TRBD1. The CDR3 region has the DNA TGTGCCAGCGCGACAGGGAACTATGGCTACACCTTC. Translating gives CASATGNYGYTF.